These 32 T cell receptor beta chains were sequenced from one sample in a study of CD8+ T cells in alopecia areata. After isolation, RNA underwent reverse transcription to generate cDNA as the sequencing template. TCRdb's copy holds only in-frame clones and misses some; the assay was immunoSEQ multiplex PCR. The table includes around 100,000 clones, 60% detected once. The treatment here: oral pan-JAK inhibitor, 5-10 mg twice daily. The input for sequencing was CD8+ T cells sorted from blood, taken at roughly week 58, from a patient treated with tofacitinib. The receptor source for this set is a human donor with alopecia areata.

Many counts were recorded for this clone. The chain couples TRBV6-6 to TRBJ2-1; D is unresolved. The CDR3 runs to 12 residues. CDR1 and CDR2 from the germline V gene are MNHNY and SVGAGI (reference sequence). V dropped 6 bases and J dropped 6 bases, with 9 bases sitting between them. CDR3 sequence: CASSSPGNEQFF. The CDR3 DNA follows: TGTGCCAGCAGCTCCCCAGGCAATGAGCAGTTCTTC.

This clone was seen once. The V gene is TRBV7-8, the J gene TRBJ2-3; D possibly matches TRBD1 or TRBD2 (6 bases each). Germline loops: CDR1 SGHVS, CDR2 FQNEAQ. The V gene lost 5 bases and the J gene lost 0 bases, with 15 bases spanning the gap. This CDR3 contains 16 residues. This CDR3 is CASSRGPFTSTDTQYF. The CDR3 DNA sequence: TGTGCCAGCAGCCGGGGGCCCTTTACTAGCACAGATACGCAGTATTTT.

The V and J genes are TRBV27 and TRBJ1-4; D is undetermined. Germline V gene sequence: CDR1 MNHEY, CDR2 SMNVEV (reference sequence). This CDR3 comprises 13 residues. Trimming stripped 2 bases from V and 8 bases from J, with 9 bases between. The CDR3 sequence: CASSLGLGEKLFF. As DNA, the CDR3 is TGTGCCAGCAGTTTAGGTTTAGGGGAAAAACTGTTTTTT.

V and J are TRBV2 and TRBJ2-3, with D perhaps matching TRBD1 (6 bases). Germline loops: CDR1 SNHLY, CDR2 FYNNEI. The CDR3 covers 15 residues. V lost 0 bases and J 5 bases, leaving 12 bases between the germline ends. In nucleotides, the CDR3 is TGTGCCAGCAGTGAAGCGGGGGCAGGGATAGATACGCAGTATTTT. Protein product: CASSEAGAGIDTQYF.

This clone was detected only a few times. Other DNA sequences in this specimen translate into the identical CDR3. The chain carries TRBV15 and TRBJ2-2, with TRBD1 matching 9 bases. The V and J ends lost 3 bases and 2 bases, in that order; junction bases with no gene match: 1. Germline lookup yields CDR1 LNHNV and CDR2 YYDKDF (reference sequence). This CDR3 is built from 15 residues. CDR3 sequence reads: CATSRDRGNTGELFF. CDR3 coding DNA: TGTGCCACCAGCAGGGACAGGGGTAACACCGGGGAGCTGTTTTTT.

The J gene is TRBJ2-5, the V gene TRBV29-1; 9 positions match TRBD2. The J segment lost 5 bases and the V segment lost 7 bases, leaving 8 bases of the junction unmatched. The CDR3 covers 13 residues. Germline V gene data show CDR1 as SQVTM and CDR2 as ANQGSEA. The CDR3 DNA reads TGCAGCGGTTATGGAACTAGCGGGGAGACCCAGTACTTC. Its translation: CSGYGTSGETQYF.

This clone was counted between two and nine times. This chain links TRBV29-1 with TRBJ1-1, with 10 bases aligning to TRBD1. There are 13 residues in the CDR3. From germline, CDR1 is SQVTM and CDR2 ANQGSEA. V was clipped by 4 bases and J by 5 bases; unmatched bases: 4. In nucleotides, the CDR3 is TGCAGCGTTGTGCCGGGACAGGGGACTGAAGCTTTCTTT. As protein: CSVVPGQGTEAFF.

Concerning this clone itself: The same CDR3 also results from other DNA sequences found in this sample. V gene TRBV29-1 combines with J gene TRBJ2-5; 9 nucleotides match TRBD1. Germline assignment: CDR1 SQVTM and CDR2 ANQGSEA. This CDR3 has 15 residues. V was clipped by 7 bases and J by 9 bases; unmatched bases: 18. The CDR3 is CSAEGPGQGGLAQYF. The CDR3 DNA follows: TGCAGCGCTGAGGGTCCGGGACAGGGAGGTTTGGCCCAGTACTTC.

As for this clone: Other DNA sequences in this specimen translate into the identical CDR3. The chain couples TRBV7-9 to TRBJ1-1, with 7 bases that match TRBD1. Germline CDR1 reads SEHNR; CDR2 reads FQNEAQ (reference sequence). The CDR3 totals 14 residues. Trimming took 5 bases from V and 4 from J; bases not matched to a gene: 7. CDR3 protein: CASSPRQGGTEAFF. Here the CDR3 DNA reads TGTGCCAGCAGCCCGCGACAGGGAGGCACTGAAGCTTTCTTT.

The rearrangement links TRBV12-5 to TRBJ2-7; 9 bases are a match to TRBD1. The V gene end was trimmed by 6 bases and the J gene end by 5 bases; junction bases not matched to a gene: 5. Germline CDR1 and CDR2: LGHNT and FRNRAP. This CDR3 has 13 amino acids. The CDR3 nucleotides are TGTGCTAGTGGACGAGGGACAGGGAACGAGCAGTACTTC. This sequence encodes CASGRGTGNEQYF. The full variable domain, with the rest looked up from reference TRBV12-5 and TRBJ2-7, is DARVTQTPRHKVTEMGQEVTMRCQPILGHNTVFWYRQTMMQGLELLAYFRNRAPLDDSGMPKDRFSAEMPDATLATLKIQPSEPRDSAVYFCASGRGTGNEQYFGPGTRLTVT.

This clone was observed a single time. The chain carries TRBV7-9 and TRBJ2-4, with D uncertain. This CDR3 spans 16 amino acids. V was trimmed by 0 bases and J by 0 bases, leaving 9 bases between them. Germline CDR1 reads SEHNR; CDR2 reads FQNEAQ (reference sequence). The CDR3 DNA follows: TGTGCCAGCAGCTTAGCCGGCGTTCCAGCCAAAAACATTCAGTACTTC. It yields the protein CASSLAGVPAKNIQYF.

The chain recombines TRBV11-2 with TRBJ2-7; possible D gene TRBD1, 5 bases. V lost 1 base and J 5 bases, leaving 15 bases between the germline ends. The CDR3 is made up of 15 amino acids. Germline V gives CDR1 SGHAT, CDR2 FQNNGV. CDR3 residues: CASSLGGRGRDEQYF. CDR3 DNA: TGTGCCAGCAGCTTAGGGGGTAGGGGCCGGGACGAGCAGTACTTC.

The V gene is TRBV29-1, the J gene TRBJ1-2; D is uncertain. Trimming cost V 5 bases and J 4 bases, with 8 bases left between them. Germline lookup yields CDR1 SQVTM and CDR2 ANQGSEA. CDR3 length equals 11 residues. CDR3 nucleotides: TGCAGCGTTTTTACAGCCTATGGCTACACCTTC. It codes for CSVFTAYGYTF.

V usage is TRBV27 and J usage is TRBJ1-2, with D possibly matching TRBD1 (5 bases). CDR1 and CDR2 (germline): MNHEY, SMNVEV (reference sequence). Trimming stripped 7 bases from V and 11 bases from J, with 26 bases between. CDR3 length equals 15 residues. CDR3 DNA sequence: TGTGCCAGCAAACCGGCGGAGGACAAAAAGTTTATATACACCTTC. Protein sequence: CASKPAEDKKFIYTF.

The sample holds a few counts of this clone. The gene calls are TRBV11-2 and TRBJ2-4; TRBD1 matches at 11 bases. From germline, CDR1 is SGHAT and CDR2 FQNNGV. The length of the CDR3 is 13 residues. V was pared by 5 bases and J by 9 bases, with 3 bases of the junction left unmatched. CDR3 region: CASSKGQGGIQYF. The CDR3 coding sequence is TGTGCCAGCAGCAAGGGACAGGGGGGCATTCAGTACTTC.

The V call is TRBV19, the J call TRBJ1-2; 9 bases fit TRBD1. Trimming cost V 3 bases and J 7 bases; bases outside gene matches: 9. The CDR3 is 15 residues long. CDR1 LNHDA and CDR2 SQIVND come from the germline V gene (reference sequence). CDR3 loop: CASSIGDRGTGGYTF. CDR3 DNA: TGTGCCAGTAGTATCGGAGACAGGGGGACGGGTGGCTACACCTTC.

The chain carries TRBV5-1 and TRBJ2-3, with D possibly matching TRBD2 (5 bases). Between the trimmed V and J ends, which lost 1 base and 2 bases, there was a span of 14 bases. Germline V CDR1 and CDR2: SGHRS, YFSETQ. This CDR3 comprises 16 residues. The DNA of the CDR3 is TGCGCCAGCAGCTTGTTGAGGGAGAAGGCCACAGATACGCAGTATTTT. This translates into CASSLLREKATDTQYF.

The chain recombines TRBV5-1 with TRBJ1-1; TRBD1 matches at 8 bases. The germline V gene has CDR1 SGHRS and CDR2 YFSETQ. This CDR3 has 11 residues. V was clipped by 3 bases and J by 12 bases; unmatched bases: 4. Written as DNA, the CDR3 is TGCGCCAGCAGCTCCGGGACAGGCTCTTTCTTT. Its translation is CASSSGTGSFF.

The V and J genes are TRBV30 and TRBJ1-2, with 8 bases matching TRBD1. From germline, CDR1 is GTSNPN and CDR2 SVGIG (reference sequence). The length of the CDR3 is 16 residues. With V trimmed by 2 bases and J by 7 bases, 15 bases remained unmatched. The CDR3 protein is CAWSLGQGIFGRGYTF. The DNA of the CDR3 is TGTGCCTGGAGTCTCGGACAGGGAATTTTCGGTCGTGGCTACACCTTC.

This clone occurred a few times. This chain uses TRBV30 with TRBJ1-6, with 7 positions matching TRBD1. CDR1 is GTSNPN and CDR2 is SVGIG in the germline V gene (reference sequence). This CDR3 comprises 15 residues. The ends lost 4 bases at V and 9 bases at J; junction bases unmatched: 12. The CDR3 sequence: CAWTQQGQEISPLHF. The CDR3 DNA reads TGTGCCTGGACTCAACAGGGGCAGGAGATTTCACCCCTCCACTTT.

The rearrangement links TRBV4-1 to TRBJ1-1, with D perhaps matching TRBD1 (5 bases). CDR1 MGHRA and CDR2 YSYEKL come from the germline V gene. V was clipped by 6 bases and J by 1 base, with 12 bases between them. This CDR3 is built from 14 residues. Written as DNA, the CDR3 is TGCGCCAGCAGTAGGAGACAGCGGAACACTGAAGCTTTCTTT. This encodes CASSRRQRNTEAFF.

This clone was observed a few times. This chain joins TRBV7-9 and TRBJ2-1; D unclear. The V gene's germline CDR1 is SEHNR and CDR2 FQNEAQ (reference sequence). This CDR3 region has 14 residues. Trimming stripped 8 bases from V and 8 bases from J, with 19 bases between. This CDR3 is CASYNPFPSDEQFF. The CDR3 DNA sequence: TGTGCCAGCTATAACCCTTTCCCAAGCGATGAGCAGTTCTTC. The variable domain in full, with the rest retrieved from reference TRBV7-9 and TRBJ2-1, is DTGVSQNPRHKITKRGQNVTFRCDPISEHNRLYWYRQTLGQGPEFLTYFQNEAQLEKSRLLSDRFSAERPKGSFSTLEIQRTEQGDSAMYLCASYNPFPSDEQFFGPGTRLTVL.

This clone was seen only a few times. The chain links TRBV6-5 to TRBJ2-7; 10 bases agree with TRBD2. This CDR3 is 13 amino acids long. Germline trimming cut 10 bases from V and 2 bases from J; bases unmatched to any gene: 5. In germline, CDR1 is MNHEY, CDR2 SVGAGI. The CDR3: CAIKRGGPYEQYF. In DNA, the CDR3 is TGTGCCATCAAGCGGGGGGGACCCTACGAGCAGTACTTC.

This clone was observed many times. The CDR3 region is CASNRDRSYNEQFF. CDR3 nucleotide sequence: TGTGCCAGTAACCGGGACAGGTCCTACAATGAGCAGTTCTTC. V and J are TRBV19 and TRBJ2-1; TRBD1 matches at 8 bases. Germline CDR1 is LNHDA and CDR2 is SQIVND (reference sequence). This CDR3 has 14 residues. V lost 7 bases, J lost 1 base, and 3 bases stayed unmatched. The complete variable domain, with remaining parts taken from reference TRBV19 and TRBJ2-1, reads DGGITQSPKYLFRKEGQNVTLSCEQNLNHDAMYWYRQDPGQGLRLIYYSQIVNDFQKGDIAEGYSVSREKKESFPLTVTSAQKNPTAFYLCASNRDRSYNEQFFGPGTRLTVL.

The gene calls are TRBV4-1 and TRBJ2-3; possible D gene TRBD1, 6 bases. The germline V gene encodes CDR1 MGHRA and CDR2 YSYEKL. The V and J ends lost 0 bases and 1 base respectively, with 17 bases between them. The CDR3 sequence is 18 residues long. The CDR3 DNA follows: TGCGCCAGCAGCCAAGACATACAGGGCCTTGGAGGCACAGATACGCAGTATTTT. It is translated as CASSQDIQGLGGTDTQYF.

V gene TRBV29-1 combines with J gene TRBJ2-6; D is possibly TRBD1 (5 bases). The germline CDR1 and CDR2 sequences are SQVTM and ANQGSEA. This CDR3 has 14 amino acids. The CDR3 bases are TGCAGTATCGCCTCAGGGCGCGGGGCCAACGTCCTGACTTTC. Translation gives CSIASGRGANVLTF. The whole variable domain, remainder taken from reference TRBV29-1 and TRBJ2-6, is SAVISQKPSRDICQRGTSLTIQCQVDSQVTMMFWYRQQPGQSLTLIATANQGSEATYESGFVIDKFPISRPNLTFSTLTVSNMSPEDSSIYLCSIASGRGANVLTFGAGSRLTVL.

The rearrangement joins TRBV7-8 to TRBJ2-2; 7 nucleotides align to TRBD2. Germline V gene sequence: CDR1 SGHVS, CDR2 FQNEAQ. V lost 8 bases, J lost 7 bases, and 10 bases stayed unmatched. The CDR3 is 14 amino acids. The CDR3 sequence is CASANRGEGGELFF. The CDR3 nucleotides are TGTGCCAGCGCAAATAGAGGGGAGGGCGGGGAGCTGTTTTTT.

This sequence joins TRBV5-1 and TRBJ1-1, with 11 nucleotides matching TRBD1. This CDR3 has 14 residues. From germline, CDR1 is SGHRS and CDR2 YFSETQ. V lost 2 bases and J lost 5; bases outside the gene matches: 2. CDR3 DNA sequence: TGCGCCAGCAGCTTAGGGACAGGGGGAACTGAAGCTTTCTTT. This translates into CASSLGTGGTEAFF. The full variable domain, in which reference TRBV5-1 and TRBJ1-1 provide the parts outside the CDR3, is KAGVTQTPRYLIKTRGQQVTLSCSPISGHRSVSWYQQTPGQGLQFLFEYFSETQRNKGNFPGRFSGRQFSNSRSEMNVSTLELGDSALYLCASSLGTGGTEAFFGQGTRLTVV.

This clone was seen only a few times. The chain employs TRBV25-1 and TRBJ2-7; D is uncertain. The ends were cut back, 4 bases at V and 0 bases at J, with 4 bases in the middle. The V gene's germline CDR1 is MGHDK and CDR2 SYGVNS. There are 12 residues in the CDR3. The CDR3 is CASSGPSYEQYF. CDR3 nucleotide sequence: TGTGCCAGCAGTGGCCCCTCCTACGAGCAGTACTTC.

The rearrangement links TRBV5-1 to TRBJ1-3, with TRBD1 matching 12 bases. J was trimmed by 0 bases and V by 3 bases; bases with no gene match: 4. CDR1 is SGHRS, CDR2 YFSETQ, per germline. The CDR3 runs 17 residues. CDR3 amino acids: CASSYGTGGSSGNTIYF. CDR3 sequence (DNA): TGCGCCAGCAGCTATGGGACAGGGGGCTCCTCTGGAAACACCATATATTTT. Drawing the rest from reference TRBV5-1 and TRBJ1-3, the complete variable domain is KAGVTQTPRYLIKTRGQQVTLSCSPISGHRSVSWYQQTPGQGLQFLFEYFSETQRNKGNFPGRFSGRQFSNSRSEMNVSTLELGDSALYLCASSYGTGGSSGNTIYFGEGSWLTVV.

The CDR3 sequence is CASTHLGRGNTEAFF. CDR3 nucleotide sequence: TGTGCCAGCACGCACCTGGGACGGGGGAACACTGAAGCTTTCTTT. The V and J genes are TRBV6-1 and TRBJ1-1; D may be TRBD1 (5 bases). Germline V CDR1 and CDR2: MNHNS, SASEGT. Trimming took off 7 bases at V and 1 base at J, with 16 bases between the two ends. This CDR3 spans 15 amino acids.

V is TRBV6-5 and J is TRBJ1-2; D call uncertain. V was cut by 0 bases and J by 5 bases, with 10 bases left in between. The germline CDR1 and CDR2 sequences are MNHEY and SVGAGI. The CDR3 length is 14 residues. This chain's CDR3 is CASSYSETLYGYTF. In DNA, the CDR3 is TGTGCCAGCAGTTACTCAGAGACGTTATATGGCTACACCTTC.